The next 10 T cell receptor beta chains were all read from a single sample in a study of spatial heterogeneity in lung cancer. Documented time point: sample taken at primary tumor resection. TCRdb redid the calling of the 5' RACE reads with MiXCR, one entry per CDR3 protein. This sample has around 89,000 distinct CDR3 sequences, with 9.5% to 15% found just once. The source material was PBMCs, sampled at surgery. All receptors derive from a male donor with early-stage non-small cell lung cancer.

V is TRBV7-9 and J is TRBJ2-5, with D hard to call. V lost 7 bases to trimming and J lost 4 bases, with 19 bases between them. Germline CDR1 is SEHNR and CDR2 is FQNEAQ (reference sequence). The CDR3 extends over 15 amino acids. CDR3 loop: CASNHLVGRPETQYF. The CDR3 coding sequence is TGTGCCAGCAACCACCTCGTCGGACGTCCAGAGACCCAGTACTTC. Full variable domain (outside the CDR3, taken from reference TRBV7-9 and TRBJ2-5): DTGVSQNPRHKITKRGQNVTFRCDPISEHNRLYWYRQTLGQGPEFLTYFQNEAQLEKSRLLSDRFSAERPKGSFSTLEIQRTEQGDSAMYLCASNHLVGRPETQYFGPGTRLLVL.

By sample fraction, this clonotype is medium-sized (0.01 to 0.1%). The chain links TRBV28 to TRBJ2-1, with TRBD2 matching 15 bases. Germline V CDR1 and CDR2: MDHEN, SYDVKM. This CDR3 is 18 amino acids long. The V segment lost 6 bases and the J segment 3 bases; nucleotides outside the gene matches: 9. The DNA for the CDR3 is TGTGCCAGCAGCCCTGGGACTAGCGGGGGGCTTTACTACAATGAGCAGTTCTTC. Its protein product is CASSPGTSGGLYYNEQFF.

This clonotype showed up just a few times. The chain has TRBV3-1 and TRBJ2-3; the D call may be TRBD1 or TRBD2 (5 bases each). V was shortened by 3 bases and J by 2 bases, with 12 bases between the two germline ends. This CDR3 spans 15 amino acids. Per germline, CDR1 LGHDT and CDR2 YNNKEL (reference sequence). CDR3 region: CASSHGGRVTDTQYF. The DNA of the CDR3 is TGTGCCAGCAGCCATGGAGGCAGGGTCACAGATACGCAGTATTTT.

This clonotype was seen many times. The V and J genes are TRBV7-2 and TRBJ2-5, with 8 bases fitting TRBD2. J lost 2 bases, V lost 4 bases, and 6 bases had no gene match. This CDR3 region has 15 residues. Germline CDR1 is SGHTA and CDR2 is FQGNSA. CDR3 coding DNA: TGTGCCAGCAGCTCCGGGACTAGGGTACAAGAGACCCAGTACTTC. Translation: CASSSGTRVQETQYF.

This clonotype was picked up a small number of times. The chain joins TRBV6-2 or TRBV6-3 to TRBJ2-1; D gene unclear. The CDR3 is 14 residues long. Deletions cut 8 bases from V and 3 bases from J, with 14 bases between. The germline CDR1 and CDR2 sequences are MNHEY and SVGEGT. The CDR3 loop is CASCFRADYNEQFF. The CDR3 DNA is TGTGCCAGCTGCTTCCGGGCCGACTACAATGAGCAGTTCTTC.

The CDR3 region is CASSQVAQETQYF. The CDR3 nucleotides are TGCGCCAGCAGCCAAGTGGCCCAAGAGACCCAGTACTTC. The chain is built from TRBV4-1 and TRBJ2-5; the D is unclear. From germline, CDR1 is MGHRA and CDR2 YSYEKL. V lost 1 base to trimming and J lost 1 base, with 4 bases between them. The CDR3 extends over 13 amino acids.

The chain is built from TRBV7-2 and TRBJ1-2; the match to TRBD1 covers 8 bases. The CDR3 loop spans 16 amino acids. The germline CDR1 and CDR2 sequences are SGHTA and FQGNSA. Unmatched junction bases numbered 8, after V lost 5 bases and J lost 0 bases. CDR3 sequence reads: CASSGGVGQANYGYTF. In DNA form, the CDR3 reads TGTGCCAGCAGCGGAGGAGTGGGACAGGCTAACTATGGCTACACCTTC.

The rearrangement joins TRBV20-1 to TRBJ2-3, with D perhaps TRBD2 (6 bases). The V gene lost 1 base and the J gene lost 1 base, with 9 bases spanning the gap. Germline CDR1 is DFQATT and CDR2 is SNEGSKA (reference sequence). The length of the CDR3 is 14 residues. CDR3 coding DNA: TGCAGTGCTAGAGCCGGCGGGGGCACAGATACGCAGTATTTT. This translates into CSARAGGGTDTQYF.

This clonotype occurred many times. The chain joins TRBV5-1 to TRBJ1-1; weak D call: TRBD1 (6 bases). Germline CDR1 SGHRS, CDR2 YFSETQ. There are 15 residues in the CDR3. Deletions cut 3 bases from V and 10 bases from J, with 22 bases between. CDR3 amino acids: CASSSGSRGFWSAFF. The DNA for the CDR3 is TGCGCCAGCAGCTCGGGCTCCAGGGGTTTTTGGTCAGCTTTCTTT.

This clonotype was seen repeatedly, ten times or more. The V call is TRBV7-2, the J call TRBJ2-3; TRBD2 agrees at 11 bases. The CDR3 totals 19 residues. The V segment lost 4 bases and the J segment 5 bases; nucleotides outside the gene matches: 17. Germline assignment: CDR1 SGHTA and CDR2 FQGNSA. CDR3 loop: CASSSTGIKLAGVIDTQYF. The CDR3 coding sequence is TGTGCCAGCAGCTCGACCGGTATAAAACTAGCGGGAGTAATAGATACGCAGTATTTT.